This passage covers 27 T cell receptor beta chains from one sample sequenced in a study of blood T cell repertoires in COVID-19. TCRdb keeps only in-frame clones here, not all; method: immunoSEQ multiplex PCR. Altogether roughly 250,000 clones are present, around 79% being singletons, with the ten largest covering over 3%. The sample was peripheral blood. These receptor sequences come from an elderly woman with acute or convalescent COVID-19.

This chain connects TRBV20-1 to TRBJ2-1; 7 positions agree with TRBD2. The CDR3 is 15 residues long. Germline V CDR1 and CDR2: DFQATT, SNEGSKA (reference sequence). J was trimmed by 8 bases and V by 3 bases; bases with no gene match: 13. The CDR3 DNA follows: TGCAGTGCTAGTGGGGCGGCTAGCGGAGCGGATGAGCAGTTCTTC. As protein: CSASGAASGADEQFF.

The sample holds a few counts of this clone. CDR3 loop: CASPTGGFHF. The CDR3 DNA reads TGTGCCAGCCCAACGGGGGGTTTCCACTTT. This rearrangement joins TRBV25-1 to TRBJ1-6; D perhaps matches TRBD1 (5 bases). The CDR3 is 10 amino acids. Trimming stripped 8 bases from V and 17 bases from J, with 13 bases between. The germline V gene has CDR1 MGHDK and CDR2 SYGVNS. The whole variable domain, remainder taken from reference TRBV25-1 and TRBJ1-6, is EADIYQTPRYLVIGTGKKITLECSQTMGHDKMYWYQQDPGMELHLIHYSYGVNSTEKGDLSSESTVSRIRTEHFPLTLESARPSHTSQYLCASPTGGFHFGNGTRLTVT.

This clone was counted a single time. This same CDR3 is encoded by further DNA sequences in the sample. The V and J genes are TRBV5-1 and TRBJ2-7; D not resolved. This CDR3 region has 12 residues. The V gene's germline CDR1 is SGHRS and CDR2 YFSETQ. Trimming shortened V by 1 base and J by 1 base, and 3 bases separated the two germline ends. In nucleotides, the CDR3 is TGCGCCAGCAGCTTGTCGTCCTACGAGCAGTACTTC. Protein: CASSLSSYEQYF.

Regarding this clone: The junction departs from germline at one end; a sequencing error may be responsible. This rearrangement joins TRBV6-5 to TRBJ1-2; 9 positions agree with TRBD1. CDR1 and CDR2 (germline): MNHEY, SVGAGI. The CDR3 runs 15 residues. This CDR3 reads CASSDSDRGNYGYTF. CDR3 coding DNA: TGTGCCAGCAGTGACTCGGACAGGGGCAACTATGGCTACACCTTC.

This clone is a singleton in its sample. The rearrangement uses TRBV29-1 and TRBJ1-1; no definite D call. This CDR3 has 13 residues. V was cut by 6 bases and J by 1 base, with 12 bases left in between. Germline V gene lookup returns CDR1 SQVTM and CDR2 ANQGSEA. The CDR3 sequence: CSVCRQSNTEAFF. The CDR3 DNA sequence: TGCAGCGTCTGCAGGCAGTCGAACACTGAAGCTTTCTTT.

This sequence joins TRBV7-8 and TRBJ1-1; 9 bases are shared with TRBD1. Germline CDR1 is SGHVS and CDR2 is FQNEAQ. After removal of 1 base from V and 4 bases from J, the junction contained 7 bases not matched to a gene. The CDR3 is 16 residues long. CDR3: CASSLEGQGWGTEAFF. DNA of the CDR3: TGTGCCAGCAGCTTAGAGGGACAGGGTTGGGGCACTGAAGCTTTCTTT.

This clone was picked up a small number of times. The chain links TRBV10-2 to TRBJ2-7, with a tentative D call TRBD2 (5 bases). Germline V gene data show CDR1 as WSHSY and CDR2 as SAAADI. The CDR3 loop spans 14 amino acids. V gave up 5 bases and J gave up 0 bases, with 11 bases separating them. The CDR3 region has the DNA TGCGCCAGCAGTATAGCGCCAACCTCCTACGAGCAGTACTTC. Amino acids: CASSIAPTSYEQYF.

This clone was seen more than once but under ten times. The V gene is TRBV6-1, the J gene TRBJ2-7, with TRBD1 identical over 9 bases. The junction had 5 bases not matched to a gene; V was cut back by 2 bases and J by 3 bases. The CDR3 runs 15 residues. Germline V gene sequence: CDR1 MNHNS, CDR2 SASEGT. The CDR3 sequence: CASSEPGQGVYEQYF. CDR3 DNA sequence: TGTGCCAGCAGTGAACCGGGACAGGGAGTCTACGAGCAGTACTTC.

This chain links TRBV4-1 with TRBJ2-2; the D is unclear. The germline gives CDR1 MGHRA, CDR2 YSYEKL. V shed 0 bases and J shed 0 bases, with 8 bases lying between them. The CDR3 contains 16 residues. The CDR3 loop reads CASSQDGFTNTGELFF. Written as DNA, the CDR3 is TGCGCCAGCAGCCAAGACGGGTTCACGAACACCGGGGAGCTGTTTTTT.

The chain combines TRBV2 with TRBJ2-7; TRBD2 matches at 7 bases. After removal of 4 bases from V and 7 bases from J, the junction contained 7 bases not matched to a gene. CDR3 length: 13 residues. Germline lookup yields CDR1 SNHLY and CDR2 FYNNEI. CDR3 protein: CASSALGGREQYF. As DNA, the CDR3 is TGTGCCAGCAGTGCATTGGGGGGGAGGGAGCAGTACTTC.

CDR3 sequence: CASSSPEGVTEAFF. The CDR3 DNA follows: TGTGCCAGCAGTTCCCCCGAAGGGGTCACTGAAGCTTTCTTT. This chain connects TRBV6-2 or TRBV6-3 to TRBJ1-1, with D possibly being TRBD1 (5 bases). Trimming took 4 bases from V and 4 from J, leaving 13 bases between them. This CDR3 region has 14 residues. Germline assignment: CDR1 MNHEY and CDR2 SVGEGT.

This clone has a handful of counts. V usage is TRBV3-1 (or the pseudogene TRBV3-2) and J usage is TRBJ1-2; 7 nucleotides line up with TRBD1. Germline V CDR1 and CDR2: LGHDT, YNNKEL (reference sequence). CDR3 size: 14 residues. V lost 2 bases to trimming and J lost 4 bases; unmatched junction nucleotides: 4. The CDR3, as DNA: TGTGCCAGCAGCCAAAAGACAGGGCTCTATGGCTACACCTTC. Translating it yields CASSQKTGLYGYTF.

In its sample, this clone was seen a few times. CDR3 in amino acids: CAWRTNNSPLHF. CDR3 DNA: TGTGCCTGGAGGACAAATAATTCACCCCTCCACTTT. The V and J genes are TRBV30 and TRBJ1-6; D is unclear. Germline CDR1 reads GTSNPN; CDR2 reads SVGIG (reference sequence). The germline V and J ends were trimmed by 3 bases and 5 bases, with 5 bases remaining between them. This CDR3 is built from 12 residues.

The chain links TRBV3-1 (or the pseudogene TRBV3-2) to TRBJ2-2; D perhaps matches TRBD1 (6 bases). The CDR3 has 19 amino acids. CDR1 LGHDT and CDR2 YNNKEL come from the germline V gene (reference sequence). The V end was cut by 4 bases, the J end by 0 bases, with 21 bases between. CDR3 in amino acids: CASSPLLNTGYSNTGELFF. The DNA for the CDR3 is TGTGCCAGCAGCCCTCTCCTAAATACAGGGTACTCGAACACCGGGGAGCTGTTTTTT.

This clone was recorded only once. The rearrangement uses TRBV19 and TRBJ1-5; no definite D call. V lost 3 bases and J lost 5, with 14 bases in between. The CDR3 length is 15 residues. Germline V gives CDR1 LNHDA, CDR2 SQIVND (reference sequence). The CDR3 coding sequence is TGTGCCAGTAGTATGAGCTGGAGTTCTCATCAGCCCCAGCATTTT. Translating gives CASSMSWSSHQPQHF.

The chain employs TRBV5-1 and TRBJ1-2, with 7 bases matching TRBD1. The trim removed 4 bases at V and 3 bases at J, leaving 6 bases unmatched. The germline CDR1 and CDR2 sequences are SGHRS and YFSETQ. The CDR3 runs to 14 residues. The CDR3 DNA sequence: TGCGCCAGCAGCCAAAACAGGGGCGACTATGGCTACACCTTC. This encodes CASSQNRGDYGYTF.

The genes are TRBV19 and TRBJ1-4; 7 bases line up with TRBD1. Germline CDR1 reads LNHDA; CDR2 reads SQIVND (reference sequence). There are 15 residues in the CDR3. The V gene end was trimmed by 3 bases and the J gene end by 5 bases; junction bases not matched to a gene: 6. This chain's CDR3 is CASSMGPGQNEKLFF. The CDR3 coding sequence is TGTGCCAGTAGTATGGGGCCGGGACAGAATGAAAAACTGTTTTTT.

This chain joins TRBV21-1 and TRBJ1-5; the table names TRBD1, a call not compared with the DNA. TRBV21-1 is a listed pseudogene. This CDR3 contains 13 residues. The CDR3 DNA sequence: TGTGCCAGCAAGGACATTAGCAATCAGCCCCAGCATTTT. It yields the protein CASKDISNQPQHF.

This chain links TRBV5-1 with TRBJ1-2; 8 bases are shared with TRBD1. V dropped 4 bases and J dropped 3; count of bases not matched to a gene: 5. The CDR3 is 14 residues long. Germline CDR1 reads SGHRS; CDR2 reads YFSETQ. This chain's CDR3 is CASSVTGDDYGYTF. The CDR3 DNA sequence: TGCGCCAGCAGCGTGACAGGGGACGACTATGGCTACACCTTC.

This clone has only one observation. This chain links TRBV19 with TRBJ2-5, with TRBD1 matching over 8 bases. The ends lost 3 bases at V and 3 bases at J; junction bases unmatched: 9. The germline gives CDR1 LNHDA, CDR2 SQIVND (reference sequence). CDR3 size: 16 residues. CDR3 in DNA: TGTGCCAGTAGTATCCGAAGAGGGACAGGAAAAGAGACCCAGTACTTC. It is translated as CASSIRRGTGKETQYF.

V and J are TRBV25-1 and TRBJ1-6, with D unclear. V was trimmed by 0 bases and J by 4 bases, leaving 4 bases between them. Per germline, CDR1 MGHDK and CDR2 SYGVNS. The CDR3 contains 14 residues. The CDR3 protein is CASSEYSYNSPLHF. The CDR3 DNA is TGTGCCAGCAGTGAATACAGTTATAATTCACCCCTCCACTTT.

V usage is TRBV19 and J usage is TRBJ1-1, with 9 bases identical to TRBD1. The length of the CDR3 is 16 residues. Germline loops: CDR1 LNHDA, CDR2 SQIVND (reference sequence). Trimming cost V 5 bases and J 3 bases; bases outside gene matches: 10. DNA for the CDR3: TGTGCCAGTAGTGAACGAGGACAGGGGTACGACACTGAAGCTTTCTTT. This gives the protein CASSERGQGYDTEAFF.

The chain recombines TRBV2 with TRBJ2-4; D might be TRBD1 (7 bases). The germline gives CDR1 SNHLY, CDR2 FYNNEI. The V end lost 3 bases, the J end lost 11 bases, and 20 bases lay between the germline ends. This CDR3 spans 15 amino acids. In nucleotides, the CDR3 is TGTGCCAGCAGTGAGACGGGACAGACTAGGGTAGTTCAGTACTTC. The encoded protein is CASSETGQTRVVQYF.

The V call is TRBV6-6, the J call TRBJ2-1, with TRBD2 matching over 9 bases. V lost 8 bases and J lost 2; bases outside the gene matches: 4. CDR3 length equals 14 residues. Germline V gene lookup returns CDR1 MNHNY and CDR2 SVGAGI (reference sequence). The DNA of the CDR3 is TGTGCCAGCGCGGGACTAGCCACCTACAATGAGCAGTTCTTC. Translated: CASAGLATYNEQFF.

The sample holds a few counts of this clone. The chain uses TRBV5-6 and TRBJ2-2, with 8 positions matching TRBD2. The germline CDR1 and CDR2 sequences are SGHDT and YYEEEE. The CDR3 contains 16 residues. The trim removed 2 bases at V and 4 bases at J, leaving 7 bases unmatched. This CDR3 is CASSLFGTRGTGELFF. CDR3 nucleotides: TGTGCCAGCAGCTTATTTGGGACTAGGGGCACCGGGGAGCTGTTTTTT.

This chain uses TRBV7-9 with TRBJ1-2, with 10 bases lining up with TRBD1. J lost 0 bases, V lost 3 bases, and 10 bases had no gene match. CDR3 length equals 18 residues. The V gene's germline CDR1 is SEHNR and CDR2 FQNEAQ (reference sequence). The CDR3 bases are TGTGCCAGCAGCTTCCCTAGGGGACAGGGGATTTCTAACTATGGCTACACCTTC. Translation: CASSFPRGQGISNYGYTF. Variable domain in full (rest from reference TRBV7-9 and TRBJ1-2): DTGVSQNPRHKITKRGQNVTFRCDPISEHNRLYWYRQTLGQGPEFLTYFQNEAQLEKSRLLSDRFSAERPKGSFSTLEIQRTEQGDSAMYLCASSFPRGQGISNYGYTFGSGTRLTVV.

The chain carries TRBV6-5 and TRBJ2-5, with D tentatively TRBD2 (5 bases). Germline V gene lookup returns CDR1 MNHEY and CDR2 SVGAGI. Deletions cut 0 bases from V and 5 bases from J, with 13 bases between. There are 15 residues in the CDR3. DNA for the CDR3: TGTGCCAGCAGTTACTCGTCGCCGGGGTCGGAGACCCAGTACTTC. Translation: CASSYSSPGSETQYF.